This T cell receptor (beta chain) was captured in a study of CD8 T cells in Susac syndrome. The study's findings and limits: The CD4+ T cell repertoires that were profiled in Susac syndrome showed no clonal expansion.

With random hexamers, roughly 0.45 to 1 ug RNA was reverse transcribed. MiXCR, applied by TCRdb to the immunoSEQ multiplex PCR reads, yields one record per CDR3 protein. The sample shows 200,000 or so distinct CDR3 sequences, about 94% of them seen only once. The CDR3 totals 15 residues. Losses at the gene ends were 4 bases for V and 9 bases for J; bases not matched to a gene: 8. CDR1 is LNHDA and CDR2 is SQIVND in the germline V gene (reference sequence). Sequencing of TCR beta was performed on blood CD8+ and CD4+ T cells. Recently defined diagnostic criteria for definite or probable disease were fulfilled by Susac syndrome patients. TEMRA cells were FACS-enriched, while CD8+ and CD4+ T cells were negatively isolated. On this clonotype: The antigen remains undetermined.

The sample consisted of CD4+ T cells from PBMCs. V is TRBV19 and J is TRBJ1-6; TRBD1 matches 8 bases. The clonotype originates from a human donor with Susac syndrome. CDR3 in amino acids: CASSTGDRLSSPLHF. For the CDR3, the DNA is TGTGCCAGTAGTACCGGGGACAGGTTGAGTTCACCCCTCCACTTT.